This T cell receptor beta chain was identified during a study of identical twins. The study, taken as a whole, reports: Instead of following the same donors, the conclusions were based on cross-sectional statistical analysis. With monozygotic twins, out-of-frame TCR alpha sharing exceeded what models estimated.

Germline V gene sequence: CDR1 WSHSY, CDR2 SAAADI. The V segment lost 2 bases and the J segment 3 bases; nucleotides outside the gene matches: 9. The CDR3 loop spans 17 amino acids. TCRdb fed the 5' RACE reads into MiXCR, producing one record per CDR3 protein. This sample has under 900,000 distinct CDR3 sequences; 15% to 20% occur once, and the top ten carry 13%. This clonotype was detected only a few times. The antigen is unknown. These data were also filed under a second study, of T cells expressing NK-cell markers. This second study says: Several experiments employed an anti-gamma-delta TCR antibody to confine sorting to alpha-beta TCR T cells.

Sequences were obtained from PBMCs. The TCR sequence derives from a woman aged 18-29 years in good health. J is TRBJ2-2 and V is TRBV10-2, with 7 bases fitting TRBD1. This chain's CDR3 is CASSEPTGVRDTGELFF. CDR3 bases: TGCGCCAGCAGTGAGCCCACAGGGGTCAGGGACACCGGGGAGCTGTTTTTT.